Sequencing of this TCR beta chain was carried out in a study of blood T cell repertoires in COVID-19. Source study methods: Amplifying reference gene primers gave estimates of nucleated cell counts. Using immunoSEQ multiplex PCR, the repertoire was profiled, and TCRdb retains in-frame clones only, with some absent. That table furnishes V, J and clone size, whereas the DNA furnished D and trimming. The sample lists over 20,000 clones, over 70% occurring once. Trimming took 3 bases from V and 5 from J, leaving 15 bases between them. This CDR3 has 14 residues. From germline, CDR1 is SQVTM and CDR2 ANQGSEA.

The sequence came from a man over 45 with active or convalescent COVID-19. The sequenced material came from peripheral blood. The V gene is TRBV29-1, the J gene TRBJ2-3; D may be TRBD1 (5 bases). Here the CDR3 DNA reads TGCAGCGTTGAGGAGACAGTTTTGAGAGATACGCAGTATTTT. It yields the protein CSVEETVLRDTQYF.